Shown below are 3 T cell receptor beta chains from a single sample sequenced in a study of blood T cell repertoires in COVID-19. This table comes from immunoSEQ multiplex PCR, and its TCRdb copy is limited to in-frame clones, with some not included. In the table there are 100,000 or so clones, 55% to 75% of which are singletons. The sample taken for sequencing was peripheral blood. The receptors stem from a woman aged 80 or older with acute or convalescent COVID-19.

CDR3 sequence reads: CASSMGTGGVGYGYTF. The DNA for the CDR3 is TGTGCCAGCAGCATGGGGACAGGGGGCGTTGGCTATGGCTACACCTTC. V usage is TRBV7-8 and J usage is TRBJ1-2; 12 nucleotides line up with TRBD1. Trimming removed 5 bases from V and 4 bases from J; junction bases left unmatched: 8. Germline CDR1 SGHVS, CDR2 FQNEAQ. The CDR3 loop spans 16 amino acids.

This sequence joins TRBV11-2 and TRBJ2-5; 11 nucleotides match TRBD2. There are 16 residues in the CDR3. Per the germline V gene, CDR1 is SGHAT and CDR2 is FQNNGV. The junction had 5 bases not matched to a gene; V was cut back by 0 bases and J by 5 bases. This chain's CDR3 is CASSLDFPSGGETQYF. As DNA, the CDR3 is TGTGCCAGCAGCTTAGATTTCCCTAGCGGGGGGGAGACCCAGTACTTC.

The rearrangement joins TRBV5-4 to TRBJ1-1; maybe TRBD1 (6 bases). The V and J ends lost 0 bases and 0 bases respectively, with 12 bases between them. The CDR3 is made up of 16 amino acids. Germline V gives CDR1 SGHNT, CDR2 YYREEE (reference sequence). The CDR3 DNA reads TGTGCCAGCAGCTTGGCCGGGGGGACAATGAACACTGAAGCTTTCTTT. Its translation is CASSLAGGTMNTEAFF.